The 2 T cell receptor beta chains below all came from one sample that was sequenced in a study of blood T cell repertoires in COVID-19 (dated by TCRdb to the early 2020s). The library was made by the immunoSEQ multiplex PCR assay. TCRdb retrieved this table from immuneACCESS and kept in-frame rearrangements only. Not all clones are present; in checked studies, unresolved V genes account for under half, and no reason is known for the remainder. The sample table records some 230,000 clones; 80% to 90% of these occur just once. Of the sample, about 3.5% falls within the top ten clones. The sequenced material came from PBMCs or T cells enriched from blood (not recorded which). The receptors stem from a woman aged 18 to 35 in a cohort exposed to, infected with or recovered from COVID-19 (not recorded which).

The J gene is TRBJ1-2, the V gene TRBV6-1; TRBD1 might be the D (6 bases). This CDR3 has 16 residues. With 2 bases removed from V and 4 bases from J, the gap between germline ends came to 17 bases. Germline CDR1 reads MNHNS; CDR2 reads SASEGT. CDR3 region: CASSEMGLGAAYGYTF. CDR3 DNA sequence: TGTGCCAGCAGTGAAATGGGCCTGGGGGCCGCCTATGGCTACACCTTC.

The chain joins TRBV30 to TRBJ1-2, with D possibly TRBD1 on 6 matching bases. The CDR3 extends over 15 amino acids. The ends were cut back, 1 base at V and 4 bases at J, with 16 bases in the middle. CDR1 and CDR2 from the germline V gene are GTSNPN and SVGIG (reference sequence). The DNA of the CDR3 is TGTGCCTGGAGTGCTCGGTGGGGGCAGTCCTATGGCTACACCTTC. It translates to CAWSARWGQSYGYTF.